This T cell receptor (beta chain) was sequenced in a study of blood T cell repertoires in COVID-19 (TCRdb year 2020). Study-wide context: Samples covering the acute and convalescent phases of COVID-19 were provided by collaborators in the United States, Italy and Spain. The material from the prospective study consisted of cDNA or gDNA derived from T cells, B-cell-depleted T cells, or PBMCs. The dataset comprised deeply sampled blood TCRbeta repertoires from subjects exposed to, actively infected with, or recovered from COVID-19. The repertoires were released in a freely available public database meant as a resource for research on the immune response to SARS-CoV-2. Samples came from the ongoing ImmuneRACE study (first 160 participants) plus 1,254 subjects from 6 global collaborators. Nearly every sample came with metadata listing a de-identified subject ID, COVID-19 status, age in years and sex. Where available, HLA class I and class II types were obtained from metadata supplied by the sample provider rather than from assay-based typing.

V sheds 1 base and J sheds 5 bases, leaving 14 bases between their ends. The CDR3 spans 15 residues, from the cysteine through the phenylalanine. Left in the record is the CDR3 DNA by itself, 45 bases read in frame from the first base. CDR1 SEHNR and CDR2 FQNEAQ were looked up in the germline V gene (reference sequence). About this clone: No antigen is known for it. It has no much larger one-base neighbor in the sample; base qualities were not kept.

Participants in the prospective study were enrolled through a virtual design, were aged about 18 to 100 years, and lived in approximately 25 United States geographic areas. To assign participants to cohorts, the prospective study relied on clinical history that participants themselves reported in a screening survey and a study questionnaire. For ImmuneRACE Cohort 3, a participant was defined as recovered based on two consecutive negative NP/OP PCR tests, clearance by a healthcare professional, or resolution of symptoms. Mobile phlebotomists in the prospective study collected whole blood, serum and a nasopharyngeal or oropharyngeal swab from every participant. Over a roughly 2-month period, participants in the prospective study had the option of providing additional blood draws and questionnaires. Before DNA extraction, blood samples from the prospective study were shipped at room temperature or frozen.

General conclusions and limits of the study: The quantity of clinical and demographic metadata differed by source and by participant and was supplied without curation.

TCRbeta CDR3 regions were amplified from genomic DNA using the immunoSEQ Assay, a bias-controlled multiplex PCR. Turning to the authors' computational methods: The number of nucleated cells in each sample was estimated from the amplification of reference gene primers within the assay. To quantify the absolute abundance of each unique TCRbeta CDR3 rearrangement, sequence reads were collapsed and filtered. For each sample, productive Simpson clonality was calculated as the square root of Simpson's diversity index over productive rearrangements. As stored in TCRdb, this immuneACCESS dataset retains in-frame rearrangements with V and J assigned. A fraction of the clones does not appear; measured against another copy, unresolved V genes explain less than half of the discrepancy, and the remainder lacks a known reason. That table furnishes V, J and clone size, whereas the DNA furnished D and trimming. Within this sample are about 160,000 clones, with 65% to 85% of them counted one time only. Of the sample, 4.5% to 7.5% falls within the top ten clones.

The source material was PBMCs or T cells enriched from blood (not recorded which). The receptor comes from a man aged 40-49 years who had recovered from COVID-19. The chain is assembled from TRBV7-9 and TRBJ2-5, with TRBD1 tentatively as D gene (6 bases match). The CDR3 is CASSLGARGKETQYF. The nucleotide sequence reads TGTGCCAGCAGCTTAGGTGCCAGGGGCAAGGAGACCCAGTACTTC.